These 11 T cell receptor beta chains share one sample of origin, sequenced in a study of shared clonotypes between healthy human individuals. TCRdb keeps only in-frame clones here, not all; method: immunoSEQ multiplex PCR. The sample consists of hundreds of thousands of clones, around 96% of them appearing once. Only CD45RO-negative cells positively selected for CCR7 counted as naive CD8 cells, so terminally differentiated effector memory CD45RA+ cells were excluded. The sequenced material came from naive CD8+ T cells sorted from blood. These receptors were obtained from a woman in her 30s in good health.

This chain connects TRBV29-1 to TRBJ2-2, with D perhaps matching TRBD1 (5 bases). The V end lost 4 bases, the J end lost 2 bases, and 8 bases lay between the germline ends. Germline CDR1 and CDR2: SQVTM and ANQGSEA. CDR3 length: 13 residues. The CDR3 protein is CSVVRENTGELFF. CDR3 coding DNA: TGCAGCGTTGTCAGGGAAAACACCGGGGAGCTGTTTTTT.

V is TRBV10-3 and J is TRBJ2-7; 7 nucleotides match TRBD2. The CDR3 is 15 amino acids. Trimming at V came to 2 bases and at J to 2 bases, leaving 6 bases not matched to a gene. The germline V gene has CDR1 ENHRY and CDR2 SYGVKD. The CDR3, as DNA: TGTGCCATCAGTGAGGCTGGACTAGGAGCCTACGAGCAGTACTTC. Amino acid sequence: CAISEAGLGAYEQYF.

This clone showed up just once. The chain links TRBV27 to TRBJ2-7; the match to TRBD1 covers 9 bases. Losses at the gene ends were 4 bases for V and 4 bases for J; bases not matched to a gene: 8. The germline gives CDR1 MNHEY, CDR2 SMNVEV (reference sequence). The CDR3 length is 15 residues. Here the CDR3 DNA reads TGTGCCAGCAGTTCCGTCGGGACAGGGATGTACGAGCAGTACTTC. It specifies CASSSVGTGMYEQYF.

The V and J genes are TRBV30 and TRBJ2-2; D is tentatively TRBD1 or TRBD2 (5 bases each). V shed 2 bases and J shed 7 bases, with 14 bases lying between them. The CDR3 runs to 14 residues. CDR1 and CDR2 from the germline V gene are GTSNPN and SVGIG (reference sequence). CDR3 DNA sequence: TGTGCCTGGAGTAGGGACGAGGGTTACGGGGAGCTGTTTTTT. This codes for CAWSRDEGYGELFF.

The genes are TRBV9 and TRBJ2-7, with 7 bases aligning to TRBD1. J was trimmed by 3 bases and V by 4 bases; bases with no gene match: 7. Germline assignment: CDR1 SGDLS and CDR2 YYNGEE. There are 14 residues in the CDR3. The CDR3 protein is CASSLTGTDYEQYF. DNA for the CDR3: TGTGCCAGCAGCTTGACCGGGACAGACTACGAGCAGTACTTC.

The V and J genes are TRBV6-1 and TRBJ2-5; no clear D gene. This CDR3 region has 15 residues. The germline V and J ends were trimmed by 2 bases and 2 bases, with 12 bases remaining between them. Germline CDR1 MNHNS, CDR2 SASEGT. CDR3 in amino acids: CASSEFWQPQETQYF. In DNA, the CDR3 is TGTGCCAGCAGTGAATTCTGGCAGCCTCAAGAGACCCAGTACTTC.

The CDR3 protein is CASSPAGVINEKLFF. As DNA, the CDR3 is TGTGCCAGCAGCCCAGCCGGGGTAATTAATGAAAAACTGTTTTTT. The chain recombines TRBV9 with TRBJ1-4; unclear D gene. Trimming removed 4 bases at V and 4 bases at J, with 14 bases between. Germline V CDR1 and CDR2: SGDLS, YYNGEE. This CDR3 is built from 15 residues. The full variable domain, with the rest looked up from reference TRBV9 and TRBJ1-4, is DSGVTQTPKHLITATGQRVTLRCSPRSGDLSVYWYQQSLDQGLQFLIQYYNGEERAKGNILERFSAQQFPDLHSELNLSSLELGDSALYFCASSPAGVINEKLFFGSGTQLSVL.

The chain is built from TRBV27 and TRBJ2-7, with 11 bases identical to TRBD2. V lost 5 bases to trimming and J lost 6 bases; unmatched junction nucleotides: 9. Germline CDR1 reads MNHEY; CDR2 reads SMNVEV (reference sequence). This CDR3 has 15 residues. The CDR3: CASSPGTSGKTEQYF. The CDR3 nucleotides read TGTGCCAGCAGTCCTGGGACTAGCGGTAAGACCGAGCAGTACTTC.

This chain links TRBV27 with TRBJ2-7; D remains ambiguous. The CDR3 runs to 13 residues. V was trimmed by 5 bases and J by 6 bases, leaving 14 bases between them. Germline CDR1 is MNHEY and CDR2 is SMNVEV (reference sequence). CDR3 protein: CASSPRGALEQYF. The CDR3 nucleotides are TGTGCCAGCAGTCCCCGCGGAGCGCTCGAGCAGTACTTC.

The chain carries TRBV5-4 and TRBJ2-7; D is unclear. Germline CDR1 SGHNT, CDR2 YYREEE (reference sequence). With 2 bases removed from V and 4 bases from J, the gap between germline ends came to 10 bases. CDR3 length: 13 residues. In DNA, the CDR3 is TGTGCCAGCAGCTTCGGTGGTGTATACGAGCAGTACTTC. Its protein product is CASSFGGVYEQYF.

This CDR3 is CASSDPQAGGAQPQHF. CDR3 bases: TGTGCCAGCAGTGACCCCCAGGCAGGGGGTGCTCAGCCCCAGCATTTT. The rearrangement joins TRBV6-4 to TRBJ1-5, with 7 bases aligning to TRBD1. The germline CDR1 and CDR2 sequences are MRHNA and SNTAGT. This CDR3 contains 16 residues. V was clipped by 2 bases and J by 6 bases; unmatched bases: 10.